This T cell receptor (beta chain) was documented in a study of post-analysis software for immune sequencing data (dated by TCRdb to between 2014 and 2016). For the wider study: Recorded disease courses included relapsing-remitting, secondary progressive and progressive-relapsing multiple sclerosis, with some patients lacking subtype annotation. A subset of samples was prepared in parallel using single-end sample barcoding, then pooled and co-amplified after Illumina adapter ligation. The patient repertoires were compared against 11 previously published healthy control repertoires obtained from donors aged roughly 6 to 28 years.

Comments on this clonotype: It lacks a known antigen. The sample holds no much larger clone one base away, and base qualities are not on file.

Library generation was performed with PCR. Data came from an Illumina HiSeq 2500. Unique molecular identifiers were incorporated into TCR beta cDNA libraries to reduce PCR and sequencing biases. Per 1 to 10 million input T cells, roughly 500,000 cDNA molecules were obtained, such that each molecule approximated one T cell. The patient libraries were prepared and sequenced with the same protocol used for the earlier healthy control dataset. Samples belonging to the same batch were prepared together, multiplexed and sequenced on a shared HiSeq lane. The original pipeline was this. MIGEC handled the raw barcoded reads, throwing out single-read molecular identifier groups before consensus assembly and CDR3 extraction. Clonotype tables were post-analysed with VDJtools, and diversity was normalized by down-sampling all datasets to the smallest sample size. To correct batch-related cross-sample contamination, repertoire overlap clustering matched CDR3 amino acid sequences but not nucleotide sequences. Clones were called with MiXCR by TCRdb after fastp trimmed the public reads at Q25, and only in-frame beta chains were retained. Merged by CDR3 protein, the rows form single entries marked with the most common genes and DNA. What appears here as the V and J calls and clone size reflects TCRdb's work, not the paper's. For this sample the table gives roughly 870,000 distinct CDR3 sequences, of which 53% were detected only once. The ten largest clones take up around 4.5% of the sample.

Points the paper makes about the study in general: Strong co-clustering of samples prepared in the same batch was shown by direct clustering with F measure, prompting a batch-effect correction. Significantly higher frequencies in patients than in controls were found for five or six TRBV segments, including TRBV5-6, TRBV5-1 and TRBV20-1. Compared with controls, multiple sclerosis patients had significantly lower normalized Chao1 diversity, a finding suggesting substantial peripheral T-cell clonal expansion. The multiple sclerosis patient group was slightly younger than the control group.

TCR beta repertoires were profiled from peripheral blood of some 13 young patients with multiple sclerosis to demonstrate the VDJtools post-analysis software. The multiple sclerosis patients were children and adolescents ranging in age from roughly 6 to 15 years. The CDR3 runs 17 amino acids, cysteine and phenylalanine included. The retained sequence is limited to the CDR3, 51 bases, with the frame set at the first base. Sequences SGHRS (CDR1) and YFSETQ (CDR2) are obtained from the germline V gene. The sequencing sample was made of blood. Here the chain combines TRBV5-1 and TRBJ2-4; the junction holds 7 bases that match TRBD1. The DNA end favors TRBJ2-7, so the J call may be wrong. The source of this sequence is a girl aged 5-17 years with multiple sclerosis. The DNA sequence reads TGCGCCAGCAGCTTAACCCGACAGGGTCAAAGTGGGTACGAGCAGTACTTC. It is translated as CASSLTRQGQSGYEQYF.